A selection of T cell receptor beta chains follows, all from one sample in a study of radiation and T cells in renal cell carcinoma. The data were produced by immunoSEQ multiplex PCR, yet TCRdb's version contains in-frame clones alone and is incomplete. The table includes 130,000 to 150,000 clones, 86% detected once. Source: blood, taken from a patient whose treatment included radiotherapy and nephrectomy. All receptors come from a woman between 45 and 65 years old with renal cell carcinoma. Each CDR3 is given with its conserved first and last residue. A D gene is named only where the DNA matches it firmly. Some rows have no size entry. The others give once, few or many, or a class for an expanded clone.

J gene: TRBJ2-5; D gene: -; V gene: TRBV5-6; clone size: -; CDR3 DNA: TGTGCCAGCAGCTCAAGGGGGGAAGAGACCCAGTACTTC; CDR3 protein: CASSSRGEETQYF
J gene: TRBJ1-6; D gene: -; V gene: TRBV27; clone size: many; CDR3 DNA: TGTGCCAGCGGATCCGGACGAAATAATTCACCCCTCCACTTT; CDR3 protein: CASGSGRNNSPLHF
J gene: TRBJ2-7; D gene: -; V gene: TRBV7-2; clone size: -; CDR3 DNA: TGTGCCAGCTCGGTGCTCACCTACGAGCAGTACTTC; CDR3 protein: CASSVLTYEQYF
J gene: TRBJ1-4; D gene: TRBD1; V gene: TRBV6-1; clone size: -; CDR3 DNA: TGTGCCAGCAGTGTCCAGGGGGCCCCAACTAATGAAAAACTGTTTTTT; CDR3 protein: CASSVQGAPTNEKLFF
J gene: TRBJ2-2; D gene: -; V gene: TRBV7-7; clone size: -; CDR3 DNA: TGTGCCAGCAGGCCAGCGGCCTACACCGGGGAGCTGTTTTTT; CDR3 protein: CASRPAAYTGELFF
J gene: TRBJ1-1; D gene: TRBD1; V gene: TRBV7-9; clone size: -; CDR3 DNA: TGTGCCAGCAGCGCCCAGGGGGGGGCGGTGAACACTGAAGCTTTCTTT; CDR3 protein: CASSAQGGAVNTEAFF
J gene: TRBJ2-3; D gene: -; V gene: TRBV5-1; clone size: -; CDR3 DNA: TGCGCCAGCAGCTTGGATGGGAGCGGAGGGGGAGATACGCAGTATTTT; CDR3 protein: CASSLDGSGGGDTQYF
J gene: TRBJ2-5; D gene: -; V gene: TRBV27; clone size: once; CDR3 DNA: TGTGCCAGCAGTTGGACCGCGGCGTACCAAGAGACCCAGTACTTC; CDR3 protein: CASSWTAAYQETQYF
J gene: TRBJ2-5; D gene: TRBD1; V gene: TRBV14; clone size: -; CDR3 DNA: TGTGCCAGCAGCCCCCGGGCAGGGGGACGGGAGACCCAGTACTTC; CDR3 protein: CASSPRAGGRETQYF
J gene: TRBJ2-5; D gene: -; V gene: TRBV5-4; clone size: -; CDR3 DNA: TGTGCCAGCAGCCCCCCGGGGGCGACCTCCCAAGAGACCCAGTACTTC; CDR3 protein: CASSPPGATSQETQYF
J gene: TRBJ2-3; D gene: -; V gene: TRBV9; clone size: once; CDR3 DNA: TGTGCCAGCAGCCTCGCTATGAGTGGGCTCGGCACAGATACGCAGTATTTT; CDR3 protein: CASSLAMSGLGTDTQYF
J gene: TRBJ2-5; D gene: -; V gene: TRBV28; clone size: few; CDR3 DNA: TGTGCCAGCACAGGGGGGAGAATAGAGACCCAGTACTTC; CDR3 protein: CASTGGRIETQYF
J gene: TRBJ2-5; D gene: -; V gene: TRBV9; clone size: -; CDR3 DNA: TGTGCCAGCGGGGCTGGACAAGAGACCCAGTACTTC; CDR3 protein: CASGAGQETQYF
J gene: TRBJ2-1; D gene: TRBD1; V gene: TRBV28; clone size: -; CDR3 DNA: TGTGCCAGCAACTCTCCCGGGACAGATCTATTCTTC; CDR3 protein: CASNSPGTDLFF
J gene: TRBJ2-1; D gene: TRBD1; V gene: TRBV11-2; clone size: -; CDR3 DNA: TGTGCCAGCAGCAAAGGGACAGGGGCCTACAATGAGCAGTTCTTC; CDR3 protein: CASSKGTGAYNEQFF
J gene: TRBJ2-7; D gene: -; V gene: TRBV5-6; clone size: -; CDR3 DNA: TGTGCCAGCAGCGACGGACAGACGGCCCAGTACTTC; CDR3 protein: CASSDGQTAQYF
J gene: TRBJ1-2; D gene: -; V gene: TRBV7-3; clone size: once; CDR3 DNA: TGTGCCAGCAGCTTAAGTGGGACACCTAACTATGGCTACACCTTC; CDR3 protein: CASSLSGTPNYGYTF
J gene: TRBJ1-1; D gene: -; V gene: TRBV11-2; clone size: -; CDR3 DNA: TGTGCCAGCAGAAAAGGTGTGGCGAACACTGAAGCTTTCTTT; CDR3 protein: CASRKGVANTEAFF
J gene: TRBJ2-3; D gene: -; V gene: TRBV5-1; clone size: -; CDR3 DNA: TGCGCCAGCAGCTTAGAAGGACGGATCTCAGATACGCAGTATTTT; CDR3 protein: CASSLEGRISDTQYF
J gene: TRBJ2-3; D gene: -; V gene: TRBV9; clone size: -; CDR3 DNA: TGTGCCAGCAGCCCCAACCCCGACACAGATACGCAGTATTTT; CDR3 protein: CASSPNPDTDTQYF
J gene: TRBJ2-4; D gene: TRBD2; V gene: TRBV9; clone size: -; CDR3 DNA: TGTGCCAGCAGCGTAGATACTAGCGGGGGGGCTTCCATTCAGTACTTC; CDR3 protein: CASSVDTSGGASIQYF
J gene: TRBJ2-2; D gene: TRBD1; V gene: TRBV9; clone size: -; CDR3 DNA: TGTGCCAGCTCCCGGACAGGGGATACCGGGGAGCTGTTTTTT; CDR3 protein: CASSRTGDTGELFF
J gene: TRBJ1-3; D gene: -; V gene: TRBV15; clone size: -; CDR3 DNA: TGTGCCACCAGCAGAGTGAGAGGCTCTGGAAACACCATATATTTT; CDR3 protein: CATSRVRGSGNTIYF
J gene: TRBJ2-1; D gene: TRBD2; V gene: TRBV7-3; clone size: few; CDR3 DNA: TGTGCCAGCAGCTTAATGGCGCGGGGGGATGAGCAGTTCTTC; CDR3 protein: CASSLMARGDEQFF
J gene: TRBJ2-3; D gene: TRBD2; V gene: TRBV7-2; clone size: -; CDR3 DNA: TGTGCCAGCAGCTTAAGTGCGGGGGGTACCACAGATACGCAGTATTTT; CDR3 protein: CASSLSAGGTTDTQYF
J gene: TRBJ2-1; D gene: -; V gene: TRBV30; clone size: -; CDR3 DNA: TGTGCCTGGAGGGACGGGGGCCCGGCGTTCTTC; CDR3 protein: CAWRDGGPAFF
J gene: TRBJ2-7; D gene: TRBD1; V gene: TRBV29-1; clone size: -; CDR3 DNA: TGCAGCGTTGAACATGACAGGGGCTACGAGCAGTACTTC; CDR3 protein: CSVEHDRGYEQYF
J gene: TRBJ2-7; D gene: -; V gene: TRBV28; clone size: -; CDR3 DNA: TGTGCCAGCAGGAACTCCGGACAGGAGGGCTACGAGCAGTACTTC; CDR3 protein: CASRNSGQEGYEQYF
J gene: TRBJ1-1; D gene: TRBD1; V gene: TRBV18; clone size: -; CDR3 DNA: TGTGCCAGCTCACCCAATCGGGACAGGGTCACTGAAGCTTTCTTT; CDR3 protein: CASSPNRDRVTEAFF
J gene: TRBJ2-7; D gene: -; V gene: TRBV7-8; clone size: once; CDR3 DNA: TGTGCCAGCAGCTTAGGAGGCCCTATCTCCTACGAGCAGTACTTC; CDR3 protein: CASSLGGPISYEQYF
J gene: TRBJ1-5; D gene: -; V gene: TRBV14; clone size: -; CDR3 DNA: TGTGCCAGCAGCGTGGACGGCAATCAGCCCCAGCATTTT; CDR3 protein: CASSVDGNQPQHF
J gene: TRBJ1-3; D gene: -; V gene: TRBV5-6; clone size: -; CDR3 DNA: TGTGCCAGCAGCTTAGTTGAATGGAGAAACACCATATATTTT; CDR3 protein: CASSLVEWRNTIYF
J gene: TRBJ1-6; D gene: TRBD1; V gene: TRBV6-6; clone size: -; CDR3 DNA: TGTGCCAGCAGTTCAGGGGGCAGATCACCCCTCCACTTT; CDR3 protein: CASSSGGRSPLHF
J gene: TRBJ2-7; D gene: -; V gene: TRBV6-5; clone size: -; CDR3 DNA: TGTGCCAGCAGCCCGACACTGAGCTCCTACGAGCAGTACTTC; CDR3 protein: CASSPTLSSYEQYF
J gene: TRBJ2-3; D gene: -; V gene: TRBV19; clone size: -; CDR3 DNA: TGTGCCAGTAGCCCGTCACAGGAAAGAAGGGTAGATACGCAGTATTTT; CDR3 protein: CASSPSQERRVDTQYF
J gene: TRBJ1-4; D gene: TRBD1; V gene: TRBV14; clone size: -; CDR3 DNA: TGTGCCAGCAGCCGGGACAGGGAACGTGGTGCTGAAAAACTGTTTTTT; CDR3 protein: CASSRDRERGAEKLFF
J gene: TRBJ1-6; D gene: -; V gene: TRBV5-6; clone size: -; CDR3 DNA: TGTGCCACCGCGGGGACGCCCGATAATTCACCCCTCCACTTT; CDR3 protein: CATAGTPDNSPLHF
J gene: TRBJ2-3; D gene: -; V gene: TRBV7-6; clone size: -; CDR3 DNA: TGTGCCAGCAGCTTATTTTCCGATACGCAGTATTTT; CDR3 protein: CASSLFSDTQYF
J gene: TRBJ1-2; D gene: -; V gene: TRBV28; clone size: -; CDR3 DNA: TGTGCCAGCATCGCCGGGGGGCCCCTGGATGGCTACACCTTC; CDR3 protein: CASIAGGPLDGYTF
J gene: TRBJ2-5; D gene: -; V gene: TRBV7-2; clone size: -; CDR3 DNA: TGTGCCAGCACCCCCCGGAGGGGGGAGACCCAGTACTTC; CDR3 protein: CASTPRRGETQYF
J gene: TRBJ1-5; D gene: -; V gene: TRBV11-3; clone size: -; CDR3 DNA: TGTGCCAGCAGCTTAGATACCGGACCAGGGCCCCAGCATTTT; CDR3 protein: CASSLDTGPGPQHF
J gene: TRBJ2-6; D gene: -; V gene: TRBV11-3; clone size: few; CDR3 DNA: TGTGCCAGCAGCGTCACCTCTGGGGCCAACGTCCTGACTTTC; CDR3 protein: CASSVTSGANVLTF
J gene: TRBJ2-7; D gene: TRBD2; V gene: TRBV6-4; clone size: -; CDR3 DNA: TGTGCCAGCAGTGTTTGGCGGGGGGTTAGAAGCTCCTACGAGCAGTACTTC; CDR3 protein: CASSVWRGVRSSYEQYF
J gene: TRBJ2-7; D gene: -; V gene: TRBV5-6; clone size: -; CDR3 DNA: TGTGCCAGCAGCTTGTGGGCCCCGACAAGCTCCTACGAGCAGTACTTC; CDR3 protein: CASSLWAPTSSYEQYF
J gene: TRBJ2-5; D gene: TRBD1; V gene: TRBV19; clone size: -; CDR3 DNA: TGTGCCAGCTCTCCGACAGGGGAAGAGACCCAGTACTTC; CDR3 protein: CASSPTGEETQYF
J gene: TRBJ2-7; D gene: -; V gene: TRBV15; clone size: -; CDR3 DNA: TGTGCCACCAGCAGAGATCGGGGGACCTACGAGCAGTACTTC; CDR3 protein: CATSRDRGTYEQYF
J gene: TRBJ1-3; D gene: -; V gene: TRBV19; clone size: -; CDR3 DNA: TGTGCCAGCCAGCAGGCCGGAAACACCATATATTTT; CDR3 protein: CASQQAGNTIYF
J gene: TRBJ1-3; D gene: -; V gene: TRBV9; clone size: -; CDR3 DNA: TGTGCCAGCAGCGTAGACCCCCCAAGATTTGGCTCTGGAAACACCATATATTTT; CDR3 protein: CASSVDPPRFGSGNTIYF
J gene: TRBJ2-1; D gene: TRBD2; V gene: TRBV5-1; clone size: once; CDR3 DNA: TGCGCCAGCAGCTTGGTTGCGGGGGGGCAAAATGAGCAGTTCTTC; CDR3 protein: CASSLVAGGQNEQFF
J gene: TRBJ2-7; D gene: TRBD1; V gene: TRBV19; clone size: -; CDR3 DNA: TGTGCCAGTAGTATAGAGGGGACAGGGAGCCCCTACGAGCAGTACTTC; CDR3 protein: CASSIEGTGSPYEQYF
J gene: TRBJ1-2; D gene: TRBD1; V gene: TRBV9; clone size: -; CDR3 DNA: TGTGCCAGCACGGGGACAGGGGGAGTGGGTGGCTACACCTTC; CDR3 protein: CASTGTGGVGGYTF
J gene: TRBJ2-5; D gene: -; V gene: TRBV7-2; clone size: -; CDR3 DNA: TGTGCCAGCAGCTTAGATTCAGGGGACGGGGAGACCCAGTACTTC; CDR3 protein: CASSLDSGDGETQYF
J gene: TRBJ2-1; D gene: -; V gene: TRBV14; clone size: -; CDR3 DNA: TGTGCCAGCAGCCAAGGGGGGAGGAACAGTGGGTTCTTC; CDR3 protein: CASSQGGRNSGFF